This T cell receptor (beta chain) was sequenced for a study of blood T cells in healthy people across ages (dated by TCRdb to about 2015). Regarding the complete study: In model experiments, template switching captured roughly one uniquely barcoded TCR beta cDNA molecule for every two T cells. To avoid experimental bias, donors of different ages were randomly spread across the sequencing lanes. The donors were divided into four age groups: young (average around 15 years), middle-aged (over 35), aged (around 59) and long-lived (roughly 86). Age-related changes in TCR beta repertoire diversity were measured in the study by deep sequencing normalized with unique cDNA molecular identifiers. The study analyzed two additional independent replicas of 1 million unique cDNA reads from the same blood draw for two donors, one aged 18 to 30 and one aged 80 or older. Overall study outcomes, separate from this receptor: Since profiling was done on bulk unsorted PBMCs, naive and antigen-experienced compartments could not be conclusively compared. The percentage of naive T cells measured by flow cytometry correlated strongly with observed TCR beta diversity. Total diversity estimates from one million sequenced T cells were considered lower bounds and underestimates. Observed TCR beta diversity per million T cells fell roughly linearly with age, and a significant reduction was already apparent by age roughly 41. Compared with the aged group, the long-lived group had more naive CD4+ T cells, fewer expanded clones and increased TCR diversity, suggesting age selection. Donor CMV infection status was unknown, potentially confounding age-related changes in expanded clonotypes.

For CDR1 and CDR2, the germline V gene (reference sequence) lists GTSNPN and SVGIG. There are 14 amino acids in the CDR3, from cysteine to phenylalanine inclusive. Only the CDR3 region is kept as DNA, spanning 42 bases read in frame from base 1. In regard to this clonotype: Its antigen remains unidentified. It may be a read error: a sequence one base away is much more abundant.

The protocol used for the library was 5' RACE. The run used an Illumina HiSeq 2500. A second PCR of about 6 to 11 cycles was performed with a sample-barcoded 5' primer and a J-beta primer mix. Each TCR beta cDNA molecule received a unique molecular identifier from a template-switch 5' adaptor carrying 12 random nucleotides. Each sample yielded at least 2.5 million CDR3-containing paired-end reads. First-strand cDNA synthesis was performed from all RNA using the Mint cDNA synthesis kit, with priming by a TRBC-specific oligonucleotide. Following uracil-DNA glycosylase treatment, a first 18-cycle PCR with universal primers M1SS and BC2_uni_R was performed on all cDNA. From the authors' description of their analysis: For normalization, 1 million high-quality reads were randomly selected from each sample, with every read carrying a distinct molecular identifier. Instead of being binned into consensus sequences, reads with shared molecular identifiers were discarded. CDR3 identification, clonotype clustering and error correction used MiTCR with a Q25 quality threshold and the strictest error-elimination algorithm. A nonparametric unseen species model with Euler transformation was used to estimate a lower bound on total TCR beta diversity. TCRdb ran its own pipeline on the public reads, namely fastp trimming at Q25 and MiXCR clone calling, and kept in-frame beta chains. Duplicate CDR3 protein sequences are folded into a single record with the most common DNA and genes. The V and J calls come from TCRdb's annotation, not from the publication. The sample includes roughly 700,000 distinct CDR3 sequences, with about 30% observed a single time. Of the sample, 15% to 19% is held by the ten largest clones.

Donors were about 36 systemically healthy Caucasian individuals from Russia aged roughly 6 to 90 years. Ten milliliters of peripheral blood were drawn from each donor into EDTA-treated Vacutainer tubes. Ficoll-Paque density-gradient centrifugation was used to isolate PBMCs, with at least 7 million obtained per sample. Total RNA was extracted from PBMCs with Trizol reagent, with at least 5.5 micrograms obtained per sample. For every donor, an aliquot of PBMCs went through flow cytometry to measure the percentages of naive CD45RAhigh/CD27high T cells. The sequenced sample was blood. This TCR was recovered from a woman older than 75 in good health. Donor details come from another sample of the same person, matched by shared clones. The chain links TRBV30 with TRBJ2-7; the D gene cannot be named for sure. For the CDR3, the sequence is CTWKWAESSYEQYF. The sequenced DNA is TGTACCTGGAAATGGGCTGAGAGCTCCTACGAGCAGTACTTC.